The 22 T cell receptor beta chains presented below share a single source sample, sequenced in a study of cytomegalovirus exposure and HLA in healthy donors. The PCR was carried out with 60 Vbeta primers and 13 Jbeta primers. Data came from immunoSEQ multiplex PCR; TCRdb stores just in-frame clones and leaves some out. The sample includes 130,000 to 150,000 clones, 60% to 80% of them seen just once. Sequencing input: PBMCs. The receptors stem from a woman aged 40 to 55 in good health and CMV-seropositive.

This rearrangement joins TRBV7-3 to TRBJ1-1; no definite D call. The V gene lost 5 bases and the J gene lost 4 bases, with 14 bases spanning the gap. From germline, CDR1 is SGHTA and CDR2 FQGTGA. The CDR3 sequence is 14 residues long. CDR3 nucleotides: TGTGCCAGCAGCCGCGGGGTAGAAGGCACTGAAGCTTTCTTT. Translation: CASSRGVEGTEAFF.

The V call is TRBV19, the J call TRBJ1-6; 8 nucleotides align to TRBD1. V was clipped by 3 bases and J by 10 bases; unmatched bases: 8. The CDR3 is 15 amino acids. Germline V gives CDR1 LNHDA, CDR2 SQIVND (reference sequence). The CDR3 reads CASSIRRDRISPLHF. As DNA, the CDR3 is TGTGCCAGTAGTATTAGGAGGGACAGGATCTCACCCCTCCACTTT.

The chain has TRBV10-2 and TRBJ1-1, with 9 bases aligning to TRBD1. CDR3 length equals 15 residues. V shed 3 bases, J shed 6 bases, and the junction held 8 bases outside the gene matches. Germline V gene lookup returns CDR1 WSHSY and CDR2 SAAADI. As DNA, the CDR3 is TGCGCCAGCAGTGAAGCGAGGACAGGGGTCGCTGAAGCTTTCTTT. Translating it yields CASSEARTGVAEAFF.

This chain connects TRBV7-9 to TRBJ2-1, with D perhaps TRBD1 (6 bases). Per germline, CDR1 SEHNR and CDR2 FQNEAQ (reference sequence). The germline V and J ends were trimmed by 2 bases and 6 bases, with 17 bases remaining between them. CDR3 length: 16 residues. CDR3 loop: CASSLKLGAQGNEQFF. The CDR3 coding sequence is TGTGCCAGCAGCTTAAAATTGGGGGCCCAGGGCAATGAGCAGTTCTTC.

This clone has only one observation. This chain uses TRBV11-3 with TRBJ2-1; TRBD2 aligns across 12 bases. The germline CDR1 and CDR2 sequences are SGHNT and YENEEA. J lost 6 bases, V lost 5 bases, and 8 bases had no gene match. The CDR3 is made up of 16 amino acids. CDR3 in DNA: TGTGCCAGCAGCAAATGGACTAGCGGGGCCAGCAATGAGCAGTTCTTC. Encoded protein: CASSKWTSGASNEQFF.

V gene TRBV6-1 combines with J gene TRBJ1-4; tentative D call: TRBD1 (5 bases). The CDR3 length is 13 residues. In germline, CDR1 is MNHNS, CDR2 SASEGT. V was shortened by 7 bases and J by 6 bases, with 12 bases between the two germline ends. The CDR3 nucleotides read TGTGCCAGCACGGGAGGGGTAGATGAAAAACTGTTTTTT. This gives the protein CASTGGVDEKLFF.

This chain joins TRBV23-1 and TRBJ2-7, with no clear D. TRBV23-1 is classed as an ORF, of uncertain function. CDR3 length: 16 amino acids. Trimming took off 1 base at V and 4 bases at J, with 17 bases between the two ends. In DNA, the CDR3 is TGCGCCAGCAGTCAATTTCGGCGTCGCGGCCTATACGAGCAGTACTTC. The encoded protein is CASSQFRRRGLYEQYF.

The chain is built from TRBV7-3 and TRBJ2-1, with a weak D call TRBD2 (6 bases). CDR1 is SGHTA, CDR2 FQGTGA, per germline. The CDR3 totals 13 residues. Trimming pared 5 bases from V and 13 bases from J, leaving 18 bases between. The CDR3 coding sequence is TGTGCCAGCAGCCTTACTGGGGGGTCTGTCCAGTTCTTC. Its translation: CASSLTGGSVQFF. Complete variable domain (other parts from reference TRBV7-3 and TRBJ2-1): GAGVSQTPSNKVTEKGKYVELRCDPISGHTALYWYRQSLGQGPEFLIYFQGTGAADDSGLPNDRFFAVRPEGSVSTLKIQRTERGDSAVYLCASSLTGGSVQFFGPGTRLTVL.

The gene calls are TRBV5-1 and TRBJ2-3; TRBD2 is a possible D gene (5 bases). CDR3 size: 14 residues. V lost 4 bases and J 4 bases, leaving 13 bases between the germline ends. From germline, CDR1 is SGHRS and CDR2 YFSETQ. The CDR3 coding sequence is TGCGCCAGCAGCCCGGCCCTCGGGGCAGATACGCAGTATTTT. Protein: CASSPALGADTQYF.

This clone was counted a single time. This rearrangement joins TRBV4-2 to TRBJ2-1, with D possibly being TRBD2 (5 bases). This CDR3 is built from 15 residues. V lost 4 bases and J lost 2, with 12 bases in between. Germline V gene sequence: CDR1 LGHNA, CDR2 YNFKEQ. Here the CDR3 reads CASSPPTGTYNEQFF. The CDR3 DNA reads TGTGCCAGCAGCCCCCCAACGGGAACCTACAATGAGCAGTTCTTC.

This chain uses TRBV6-1 with TRBJ2-7; 14 bases are a match to TRBD2. The V gene's germline CDR1 is MNHNS and CDR2 SASEGT. Trimming removed 5 bases from V and 7 bases from J; junction bases left unmatched: 7. The CDR3 runs to 15 residues. The DNA for the CDR3 is TGTGCCAGCAGTAAGACTAGCGGGGGGGCCGGTGAGCAGTACTTC. Protein: CASSKTSGGAGEQYF.

The chain links TRBV7-3 to TRBJ1-1; no clear D gene. Trimming left V 5 bases short and J 2 bases short, with 9 bases between. Germline CDR1 reads SGHTA; CDR2 reads FQGTGA. CDR3 length: 13 residues. This chain's CDR3 is CASSLQINTEAFF. The CDR3 region has the DNA TGTGCCAGCAGCCTACAGATAAACACTGAAGCTTTCTTT.

V is TRBV30 and J is TRBJ1-1; 7 positions agree with TRBD1. Unmatched junction bases numbered 9, after V lost 1 base and J lost 4 bases. The germline V gene has CDR1 GTSNPN and CDR2 SVGIG (reference sequence). CDR3 length: 15 residues. The CDR3 spells CAWSARGTVSTEAFF. The CDR3 bases are TGTGCCTGGAGTGCCCGGGGGACAGTGAGCACTGAAGCTTTCTTT.

The gene calls are TRBV28 and TRBJ1-2; TRBD1 is a possible D gene (6 bases). The V end lost 8 bases, the J end lost 2 bases, and 18 bases lay between the germline ends. Germline CDR1 and CDR2: MDHEN and SYDVKM. CDR3 size: 15 residues. CDR3 nucleotides: TGTGCCAGCGGCCCAGGTGGGGGGGCAAACTATGGCTACACCTTC. Its translation: CASGPGGGANYGYTF.

This clone occurred once. This chain links TRBV19 with TRBJ1-1; 7 nucleotides line up with TRBD1. CDR3 length: 14 amino acids. CDR1 is LNHDA, CDR2 SQIVND, per germline (reference sequence). Trimming took 4 bases from V and 2 from J; bases not matched to a gene: 4. CDR3 loop: CASSTGTANTEAFF. CDR3 sequence (DNA): TGTGCCAGTAGTACCGGGACAGCAAACACTGAAGCTTTCTTT.

The rearrangement links TRBV18 to TRBJ2-2; 13 bases agree with TRBD2. The germline V gene encodes CDR1 KGHSH and CDR2 LQKENI. The CDR3 contains 19 residues. V trimming: 1 base; J trimming: 1 base; junction bases outside the gene matches: 6. Written as DNA, the CDR3 is TGTGCCAGCTCACCACGGACTAGCGGGGGAATACAGAACACCGGGGAGCTGTTTTTT. Encoded protein: CASSPRTSGGIQNTGELFF.

The rearrangement links TRBV6-5 to TRBJ2-1; D possibly corresponds to TRBD2 (7 bases). There are 15 residues in the CDR3. V was shortened by 8 bases and J by 5 bases, with 19 bases between the two germline ends. Germline V lookup: CDR1 MNHEY, CDR2 SVGAGI. CDR3 DNA sequence: TGTGCCAGCGCTTATAGAGGGGGGGCTAACAATGAGCAGTTCTTC. Protein sequence: CASAYRGGANNEQFF.

This clone was picked up a small number of times. The genes are TRBV18 and TRBJ1-4, with D uncertain. The V gene lost 9 bases and the J gene lost 8 bases, with 19 bases spanning the gap. This CDR3 has 14 amino acids. Germline lookup yields CDR1 KGHSH and CDR2 LQKENI. The CDR3 sequence is CASRLPTNEEKLFF. CDR3 nucleotide sequence: TGTGCCAGTCGACTACCAACCAACGAGGAAAAACTGTTTTTT.

CDR3 sequence (DNA): TGTGCCAGCAGAATGGACAGTTCCTACAATGAGCAGTTCTTC. It specifies CASRMDSSYNEQFF. J is TRBJ2-1 and V is TRBV2, with D perhaps matching TRBD1 (6 bases). The germline V gene encodes CDR1 SNHLY and CDR2 FYNNEI. Trimming pared 6 bases from V and 1 base from J, leaving 10 bases between. The CDR3 runs 14 residues.

This chain uses TRBV6-5 with TRBJ2-2; no firm D call. Looked up from germline, CDR1 is MNHEY and CDR2 is SVGAGI. This CDR3 comprises 15 residues. V lost 7 bases and J lost 6, with 18 bases in between. CDR3 nucleotide sequence: TGTGCCAGCACCATTACGGGTCCTTGGGCCGGGGAGCTGTTTTTT. Protein product: CASTITGPWAGELFF.

V usage is TRBV10-1 and J usage is TRBJ1-1; tentative D call: TRBD1 (6 bases). Germline V CDR1 and CDR2: WNHNN, SYGVQD (reference sequence). V gave up 6 bases and J gave up 2 bases, with 10 bases separating them. This CDR3 region has 13 residues. Here the CDR3 DNA reads TGCGCCAGCAGGGGACAAATAAACACTGAAGCTTTCTTT. It encodes CASRGQINTEAFF.

Notes on this clone: The identical CDR3 is also encoded by other nucleotide sequences in the sample. DNA of the CDR3: TGTGCCAGCAGTCCCACACAGGGTCGAGGCACTGAAGCTTTCTTT. This sequence encodes CASSPTQGRGTEAFF. The chain is built from TRBV28 and TRBJ1-1; maybe TRBD1 (6 bases). From germline, CDR1 is MDHEN and CDR2 SYDVKM. Deletions cut 5 bases from V and 4 bases from J, with 17 bases between. The CDR3 extends over 15 amino acids.